The 26 T cell receptor beta chains below come from one sample, sequenced in a study of blood T cell repertoires in COVID-19. Profiled with immunoSEQ multiplex PCR; TCRdb holds only in-frame clones, not every one. The sample lists 200,000 or so clones, approximately 80% occurring once. What was sequenced was peripheral blood. Source of these receptors: a human donor in a cohort sampled during active COVID-19.

The chain joins TRBV7-9 to TRBJ2-2; possible D gene TRBD2, 5 bases. Germline values: CDR1 SEHNR, CDR2 FQNEAQ (reference sequence). V lost 7 bases, J lost 2 bases, and 11 bases lay in between. The CDR3 extends over 14 amino acids. The CDR3: CASIFSVNTGELFF. For the CDR3, the DNA is TGTGCCAGCATTTTTAGCGTAAACACCGGGGAGCTGTTTTTT.

The chain uses TRBV6-5 and TRBJ1-2; TRBD1 agrees at 9 bases. The length of the CDR3 is 13 residues. CDR1 MNHEY and CDR2 SVGAGI come from the germline V gene. Trimming cost V 4 bases and J 8 bases; bases outside gene matches: 5. As DNA, the CDR3 is TGTGCCAGCAGTTGGGACAGGGACAGGGGCTACACCTTC. As protein: CASSWDRDRGYTF.

The CDR3 region is CASSRQGFHTEAFF. The CDR3 DNA reads as TGTGCCAGTAGTCGACAGGGGTTCCACACTGAAGCTTTCTTT. The chain has TRBV19 and TRBJ1-1, with 8 bases identical to TRBD1. V gave up 5 bases and J gave up 3 bases; unmatched junction bases: 5. Germline V gene data show CDR1 as LNHDA and CDR2 as SQIVND (reference sequence). The CDR3 is made up of 14 amino acids.

V is TRBV30 and J is TRBJ2-1, with 7 bases matching TRBD2. Germline-derived CDR1 and CDR2 are GTSNPN and SVGIG (reference sequence). V shed 2 bases, J shed 10 bases, and the junction held 5 bases outside the gene matches. The CDR3 contains 12 residues. The CDR3 nucleotides are TGTGCCTGGAGTATTATGGGACTAGAGCAGTTCTTC. This sequence encodes CAWSIMGLEQFF.

This chain joins TRBV14 and TRBJ2-1, with D hard to call. The germline CDR1 and CDR2 sequences are SGHDN and FVKESK. The CDR3 has 16 residues. Trimming left V 3 bases short and J 4 bases short, with 16 bases between. The CDR3 DNA sequence: TGTGCCAGCAGCCACAAGAGCGTTACCTGGTACAATGAGCAGTTCTTC. Its translation is CASSHKSVTWYNEQFF.

This chain connects TRBV6-5 to TRBJ1-2, with TRBD1 as a possible D gene (6 bases). Germline CDR1 and CDR2: MNHEY and SVGAGI. The CDR3 is 15 amino acids. The V and J ends lost 0 bases and 4 bases respectively, with 12 bases between them. CDR3 sequence reads: CASSYSRWDTYGYTF. The CDR3 DNA sequence: TGTGCCAGCAGTTACTCGAGGTGGGACACCTATGGCTACACCTTC.

The V and J genes are TRBV3-1 (or the pseudogene TRBV3-2) and TRBJ1-5; TRBD1 is a possible D gene (5 bases). V lost 0 bases to trimming and J lost 7 bases, with 13 bases between them. CDR3 length equals 15 residues. In germline, CDR1 is LGHDT, CDR2 YNNKEL (reference sequence). This CDR3 is CASSQDVGPSQPQHF. DNA of the CDR3: TGTGCCAGCAGCCAAGATGTGGGGCCCAGCCAGCCCCAGCATTTT.

The rearrangement joins TRBV4-1 to TRBJ1-1, with a possible D match to TRBD1 (5 bases). The germline V gene has CDR1 MGHRA and CDR2 YSYEKL. V shed 2 bases and J shed 6 bases, with 10 bases lying between them. This CDR3 is built from 13 residues. CDR3 nucleotides: TGCGCCAGCAGCCAAAACCAGGGTTCTGAAGCTTTCTTT. It yields the protein CASSQNQGSEAFF.

The chain uses TRBV19 and TRBJ1-2, with 9 bases fitting TRBD1. The germline CDR1 and CDR2 sequences are LNHDA and SQIVND (reference sequence). With 1 base clipped from V and 5 bases from J, the junction kept 5 bases outside the gene matches. The CDR3 has 15 residues. CDR3 loop: CASSIVTGGAYGYTF. In DNA, the CDR3 is TGTGCCAGTAGTATAGTAACAGGGGGCGCGTATGGCTACACCTTC.

The chain has TRBV6-1 and TRBJ2-5; weak D call: TRBD2 (6 bases). Germline V gives CDR1 MNHNS, CDR2 SASEGT. Trimming pared 3 bases from V and 5 bases from J, leaving 22 bases between. This CDR3 has 17 amino acids. The chain's CDR3 is CASSDQAGLGDPETQYF. In DNA, the CDR3 is TGTGCCAGCAGTGATCAGGCGGGGCTAGGCGATCCTGAGACCCAGTACTTC.

The V call is TRBV11-3, the J call TRBJ2-2, with 8 bases lining up with TRBD2. V shed 4 bases, J shed 8 bases, and the junction held 6 bases outside the gene matches. Germline lookup yields CDR1 SGHNT and CDR2 YENEEA. The CDR3 has 14 amino acids. CDR3 DNA sequence: TGTGCCAGCAGCTCGCGGGGGGCCCGAGGGGAGCTGTTTTTT. Amino acid sequence: CASSSRGARGELFF.

This sequence joins TRBV13 and TRBJ2-5, with D possibly being TRBD2 (6 bases). Trimming removed 5 bases at V and 0 bases at J, with 19 bases between. CDR1 PRHDT and CDR2 FYEKMQ come from the germline V gene (reference sequence). The CDR3 has 17 residues. CDR3 DNA: TGTGCCAGCAGCCCCGGGGTAGGGGAGGAGGACCAAGAGACCCAGTACTTC. It codes for CASSPGVGEEDQETQYF.

This clone was recorded only once. The chain combines TRBV11-1 with TRBJ1-2; TRBD1 matches at 10 bases. The CDR3 spans 14 residues. V was clipped by 5 bases and J by 5 bases; unmatched bases: 5. The germline V gene has CDR1 SGHAT and CDR2 FQDESV (reference sequence). Here the CDR3 DNA reads TGTGCCAGCAGCCTCGGGACAGGGGTATATGGCTACACCTTC. Protein product: CASSLGTGVYGYTF. Complete variable domain (other parts from reference TRBV11-1 and TRBJ1-2): EAEVAQSPRYKITEKSQAVAFWCDPISGHATLYWYRQILGQGPELLVQFQDESVVDDSQLPKDRFSAERLKGVDSTLKIQPAELGDSAMYLCASSLGTGVYGYTFGSGTRLTVV.

Only a few counts were recorded for this clone. The rearrangement joins TRBV29-1 to TRBJ1-1, with TRBD1 matching 7 bases. CDR1 and CDR2 (germline): SQVTM, ANQGSEA. The CDR3 runs 12 residues. After removal of 7 bases from V and 5 bases from J, the junction contained 7 bases not matched to a gene. The CDR3 sequence: CSGTRGLTEAFF. The CDR3 nucleotides are TGCAGCGGCACCAGGGGGTTGACTGAAGCTTTCTTT.

The chain is built from TRBV6-5 and TRBJ1-2, with 8 bases identical to TRBD1. Germline trimming cut 6 bases from V and 0 bases from J; bases unmatched to any gene: 6. This CDR3 is built from 15 residues. Germline V gene sequence: CDR1 MNHEY, CDR2 SVGAGI. This CDR3 reads CASRTGVEANYGYTF. The CDR3 DNA reads as TGTGCCAGCAGGACAGGGGTTGAGGCTAACTATGGCTACACCTTC.

The gene calls are TRBV25-1 and TRBJ2-2, with 10 positions matching TRBD1. The V segment lost 2 bases and the J segment 2 bases; nucleotides outside the gene matches: 2. CDR3 size: 16 residues. Germline values: CDR1 MGHDK, CDR2 SYGVNS. CDR3 in amino acids: CASSERTGGNTGELFF. The CDR3, as DNA: TGTGCCAGCAGTGAACGGACAGGGGGAAACACCGGGGAGCTGTTTTTT.

V is TRBV10-3 and J is TRBJ2-3, with D possibly TRBD2 on 5 matching bases. CDR1 is ENHRY, CDR2 SYGVKD, per germline. This CDR3 spans 15 amino acids. Trimming cost V 6 bases and J 1 base, with 14 bases left between them. CDR3 sequence: CAISPLIGGTDTQYF. The CDR3 nucleotides read TGTGCCATCAGCCCTCTCATCGGGGGCACAGATACGCAGTATTTT.

This chain joins TRBV27 and TRBJ2-7; TRBD2 aligns across 11 bases. The CDR3 runs to 15 residues. J gave up 0 bases and V 6 bases, and 4 bases lay outside the gene matches. CDR1 and CDR2 (germline): MNHEY, SMNVEV (reference sequence). The CDR3 spells CASSKGLAVSYEQYF. The CDR3 DNA reads as TGTGCCAGCAGCAAGGGACTAGCGGTCTCCTACGAGCAGTACTTC.

The chain is built from TRBV6-5 and TRBJ1-2; D is uncertain. The CDR3 covers 12 residues. Trimming took off 5 bases at V and 5 bases at J, with 9 bases between the two ends. The germline gives CDR1 MNHEY, CDR2 SVGAGI. The CDR3 region is CASSLGVYGYTF. The CDR3 region has the DNA TGTGCCAGCAGTCTCGGGGTTTATGGCTACACCTTC.

The V call is TRBV5-6, the J call TRBJ2-7; D is unclear. Deletions cut 0 bases from V and 5 bases from J, with 12 bases between. Per the germline V gene, CDR1 is SGHDT and CDR2 is YYEEEE. The CDR3 runs to 14 residues. The DNA of the CDR3 is TGTGCCAGCAGCTTGGTGTCCCTCTCAGACGAGCAGTACGTC. Protein sequence: CASSLVSLSDEQYV.

This clone has a handful of counts. V is TRBV30 and J is TRBJ1-1, with D maybe TRBD1 (5 bases). CDR1 is GTSNPN, CDR2 SVGIG, per germline (reference sequence). The CDR3 totals 14 residues. V was shortened by 4 bases and J by 2 bases, with 14 bases between the two germline ends. This CDR3 is CAWTYRGFNTEAFF. CDR3 coding DNA: TGTGCCTGGACATATAGGGGATTCAACACTGAAGCTTTCTTT.

CDR3 DNA sequence: TGTGCCAGCAAGGAGGGCAGAGAAGAGACCCAGTACTTC. Protein: CASKEGREETQYF. The V call is TRBV6-5, the J call TRBJ2-5; weak D call: TRBD2 (6 bases). With 7 bases removed from V and 3 bases from J, the gap between germline ends came to 12 bases. CDR3 length equals 13 residues. Germline CDR1 and CDR2: MNHEY and SVGAGI.

This clone was detected once. The chain carries TRBV7-2 and TRBJ1-5, with 7 bases fitting TRBD1. Germline CDR1 and CDR2: SGHTA and FQGNSA. CDR3 size: 15 residues. J lost 3 bases, V lost 1 base, and 3 bases had no gene match. CDR3 sequence (DNA): TGTGCCAGCAGCTTAGGCGGACAGGTCAATCAGCCCCAGCATTTT. Its protein product is CASSLGGQVNQPQHF. Using reference TRBV7-2 and TRBJ1-5 for the parts outside the CDR3, the full variable domain is GAGVSQSPSNKVTEKGKDVELRCDPISGHTALYWYRQSLGQGLEFLIYFQGNSAPDKSGLPSDRFSAERTGGSVSTLTIQRTQQEDSAVYLCASSLGGQVNQPQHFGDGTRLSIL.

The sample holds one count of this clone. V is TRBV19 and J is TRBJ1-5; D unclear. This CDR3 is built from 13 residues. V lost 3 bases to trimming and J lost 4 bases, with 7 bases between them. Germline V gene lookup returns CDR1 LNHDA and CDR2 SQIVND (reference sequence). This CDR3 reads CASSIPGNQPQHF. The CDR3 nucleotides read TGTGCCAGTAGTATTCCGGGAAATCAGCCCCAGCATTTT.

This clone has just a few counts. The chain joins TRBV6-5 to TRBJ1-5; D is perhaps TRBD1 (5 bases). The CDR3 covers 15 residues. Germline CDR1 MNHEY, CDR2 SVGAGI. Trimming took off 6 bases at V and 4 bases at J, with 16 bases between the two ends. This CDR3 is CASRFRGESNQPQHF. In DNA form, the CDR3 reads TGTGCCAGCAGATTTCGGGGGGAAAGTAATCAGCCCCAGCATTTT.

The chain joins TRBV20-1 to TRBJ1-5; the match to TRBD1 covers 7 bases. The V and J ends lost 3 bases and 2 bases, in that order; junction bases with no gene match: 7. The CDR3 extends over 15 amino acids. Germline loops: CDR1 DFQATT, CDR2 SNEGSKA (reference sequence). For the CDR3, the DNA is TGCAGTGCTAGTCCCCCAGGGGGAGGCAATCAGCCCCAGCATTTT. This codes for CSASPPGGGNQPQHF.